This TCR beta chain was sequenced for a study of T cell responses to AZD1222 COVID-19 vaccine. General study findings and limits: Repertoires were sampled only after the peak T cell response. The number of AZD1222 recipients seropositive at baseline was only 5 to 7. The sample set comprised mostly white British donors with more females, and clonal diversity was possibly underestimated.

Worth noting for this clone: Its matching antigen is unknown.

This CDR3 has 13 amino acids. V was shortened by 3 bases and J by 0 bases, with 5 bases between the two germline ends. CDR1 is MNHNS and CDR2 is SASEGT in the germline V gene. Sequencing used immunoSEQ multiplex PCR; TCRdb keeps in-frame clones, though not all of them. The repertoire holds about 99,000 clones, with over 70% as singletons. This chain joins TRBV6-1 and TRBJ1-1, with D uncertain. The sequences come from peripheral blood, collected on day 0 of AZD1222 vaccination. The TCR sequence derives from an adult in good health. The CDR3 nucleotides read TGTGCCAGCAGTGACGCGGTGAACACTGAAGCTTTCTTT. It translates to CASSDAVNTEAFF.